This T cell receptor beta chain is drawn from a study of blood T cell repertoires in COVID-19. The table came from immunoSEQ multiplex PCR; TCRdb's copy has only in-frame clones and leaves some out. The data show about 87,000 clones, with about four fifths seen just once and about 2% held by the top ten. The CDR3 contains 13 residues. V lost 8 bases and J 0 bases, leaving 10 bases between the germline ends. The V gene's germline CDR1 is MNHNY and CDR2 SVGAGI (reference sequence). This rearrangement joins TRBV6-6 to TRBJ1-1; D perhaps matches TRBD1 (5 bases). This clonotype was obtained from a woman aged 70 to 79 with acute or convalescent COVID-19. The sequenced sample was peripheral blood. The CDR3 spells CASGDFMNTEAFF. The CDR3 nucleotides are TGTGCCAGCGGGGACTTTATGAACACTGAAGCTTTCTTT.